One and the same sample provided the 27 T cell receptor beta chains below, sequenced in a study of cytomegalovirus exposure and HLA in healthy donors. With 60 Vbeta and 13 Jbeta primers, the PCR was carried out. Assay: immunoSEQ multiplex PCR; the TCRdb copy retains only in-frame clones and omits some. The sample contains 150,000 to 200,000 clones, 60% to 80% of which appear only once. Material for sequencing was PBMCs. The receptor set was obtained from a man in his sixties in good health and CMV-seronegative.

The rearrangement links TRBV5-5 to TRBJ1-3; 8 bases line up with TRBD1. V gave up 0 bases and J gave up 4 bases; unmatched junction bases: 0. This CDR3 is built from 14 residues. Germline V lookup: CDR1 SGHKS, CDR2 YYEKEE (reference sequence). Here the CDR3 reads CASSLGTGGNTIYF. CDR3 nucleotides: TGTGCCAGCAGCTTGGGGACAGGGGGAAACACCATATATTTT.

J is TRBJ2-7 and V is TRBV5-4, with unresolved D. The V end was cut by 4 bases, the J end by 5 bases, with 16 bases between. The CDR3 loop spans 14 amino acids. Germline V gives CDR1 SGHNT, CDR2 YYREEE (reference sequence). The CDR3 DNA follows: TGTGCCAGCAGCCAACGACGTGGGCCCAACGAGCAGTACTTC. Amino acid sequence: CASSQRRGPNEQYF.

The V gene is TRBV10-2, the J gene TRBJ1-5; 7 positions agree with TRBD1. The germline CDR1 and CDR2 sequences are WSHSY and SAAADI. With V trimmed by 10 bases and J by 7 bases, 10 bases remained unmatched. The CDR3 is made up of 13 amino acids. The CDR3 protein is CATTGESGQPQHF. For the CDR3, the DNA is TGCGCCACCACAGGGGAATCTGGACAGCCCCAGCATTTT.

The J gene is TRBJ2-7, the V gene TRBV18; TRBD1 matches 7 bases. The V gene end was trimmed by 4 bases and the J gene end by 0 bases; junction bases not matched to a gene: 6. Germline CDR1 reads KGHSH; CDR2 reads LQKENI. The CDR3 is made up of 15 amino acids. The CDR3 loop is CASSLGTEISYEQYF. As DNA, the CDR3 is TGTGCCAGCTCACTCGGGACAGAAATCTCCTACGAGCAGTACTTC.

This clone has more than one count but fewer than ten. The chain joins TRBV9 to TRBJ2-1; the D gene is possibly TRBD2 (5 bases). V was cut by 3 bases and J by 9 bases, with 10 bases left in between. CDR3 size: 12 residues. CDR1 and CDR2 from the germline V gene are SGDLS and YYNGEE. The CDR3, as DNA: TGTGCCAGCAGCGCGGGGAATCGTGAGCAGTTCTTC. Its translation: CASSAGNREQFF.

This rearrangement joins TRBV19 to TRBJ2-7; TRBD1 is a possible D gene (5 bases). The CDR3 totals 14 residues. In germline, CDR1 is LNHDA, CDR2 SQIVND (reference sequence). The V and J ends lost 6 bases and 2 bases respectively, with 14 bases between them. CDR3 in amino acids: CASSPDSTAYEQYF. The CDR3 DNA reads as TGTGCCAGTAGCCCCGACAGCACCGCCTACGAGCAGTACTTC.

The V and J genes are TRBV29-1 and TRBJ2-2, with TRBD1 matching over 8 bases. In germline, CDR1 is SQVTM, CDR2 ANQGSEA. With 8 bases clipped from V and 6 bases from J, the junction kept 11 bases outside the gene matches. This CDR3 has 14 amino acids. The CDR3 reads CSTRQGLGSGELFF. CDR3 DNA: TGCAGCACAAGACAGGGGTTAGGATCCGGGGAGCTGTTTTTT.

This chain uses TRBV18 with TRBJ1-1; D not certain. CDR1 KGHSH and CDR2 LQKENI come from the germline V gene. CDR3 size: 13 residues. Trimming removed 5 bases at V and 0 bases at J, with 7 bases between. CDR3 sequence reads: CASSSGLNTEAFF. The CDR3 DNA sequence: TGTGCCAGCTCATCGGGATTGAACACTGAAGCTTTCTTT.

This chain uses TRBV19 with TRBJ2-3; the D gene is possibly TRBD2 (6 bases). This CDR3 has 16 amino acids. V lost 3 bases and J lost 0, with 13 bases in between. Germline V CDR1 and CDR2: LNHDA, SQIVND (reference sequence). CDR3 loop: CASSISGGRSTDTQYF. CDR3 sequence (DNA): TGTGCCAGTAGTATTAGCGGAGGCCGGAGCACAGATACGCAGTATTTT.

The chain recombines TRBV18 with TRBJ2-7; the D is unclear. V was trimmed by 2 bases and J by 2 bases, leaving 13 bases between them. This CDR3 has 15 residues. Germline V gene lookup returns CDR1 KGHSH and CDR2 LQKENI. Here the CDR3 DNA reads TGTGCCAGCTCACCAAGATCCGTGAGTGCCTACGAGCAGTACTTC. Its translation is CASSPRSVSAYEQYF.

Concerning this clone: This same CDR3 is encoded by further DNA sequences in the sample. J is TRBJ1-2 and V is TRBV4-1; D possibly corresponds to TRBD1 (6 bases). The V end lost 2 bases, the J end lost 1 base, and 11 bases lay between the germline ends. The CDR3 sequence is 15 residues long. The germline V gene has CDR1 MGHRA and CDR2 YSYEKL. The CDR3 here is CASSQQRDNNYGYTF. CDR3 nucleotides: TGCGCCAGCAGCCAACAGCGGGACAATAACTATGGCTACACCTTC.

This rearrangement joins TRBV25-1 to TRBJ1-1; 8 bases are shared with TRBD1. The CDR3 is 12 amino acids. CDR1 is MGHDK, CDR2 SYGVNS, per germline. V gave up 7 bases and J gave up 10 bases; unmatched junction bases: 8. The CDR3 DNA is TGTGCCAGCACACTGCGGACAGGGCGAGCTTTCTTT. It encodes CASTLRTGRAFF.

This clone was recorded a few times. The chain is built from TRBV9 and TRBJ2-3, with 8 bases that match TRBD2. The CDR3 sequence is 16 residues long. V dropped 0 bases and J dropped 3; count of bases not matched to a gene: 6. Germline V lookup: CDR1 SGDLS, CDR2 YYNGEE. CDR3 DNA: TGTGCCAGCAGCGTAGCTAGAGCTAGCGGGACAGATACGCAGTATTTT. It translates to CASSVARASGTDTQYF. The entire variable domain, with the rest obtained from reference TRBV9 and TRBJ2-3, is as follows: DSGVTQTPKHLITATGQRVTLRCSPRSGDLSVYWYQQSLDQGLQFLIQYYNGEERAKGNILERFSAQQFPDLHSELNLSSLELGDSALYFCASSVARASGTDTQYFGPGTRLTVL.

The CDR3 region is CASSGQGRYEAFF. In DNA, the CDR3 is TGTGCCAGCAGCGGACAGGGAAGATATGAAGCTTTCTTT. The chain couples TRBV5-4 to TRBJ1-1, with 8 positions matching TRBD1. The CDR3 consists of 13 residues. The germline CDR1 and CDR2 sequences are SGHNT and YYREEE (reference sequence). J was trimmed by 7 bases and V by 4 bases; bases with no gene match: 6.

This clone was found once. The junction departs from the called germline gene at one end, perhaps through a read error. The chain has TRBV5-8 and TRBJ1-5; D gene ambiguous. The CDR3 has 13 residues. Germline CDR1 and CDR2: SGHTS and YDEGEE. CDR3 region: CAASGNSNQPQNF. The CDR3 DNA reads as TGTGCCGCCAGTGGTAACAGCAATCAGCCCCAGAATTTT. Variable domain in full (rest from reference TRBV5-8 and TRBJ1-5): EAGVTQSPTHLIKTRGQQATLRCSPISGHTSVYWYQQALGLGLQFLLWYDEGEERNRGNFPPRFSGRQFPNYSSELNVNALELEDSALYLCAASGNSNQPQNFGDGTRLSIL.

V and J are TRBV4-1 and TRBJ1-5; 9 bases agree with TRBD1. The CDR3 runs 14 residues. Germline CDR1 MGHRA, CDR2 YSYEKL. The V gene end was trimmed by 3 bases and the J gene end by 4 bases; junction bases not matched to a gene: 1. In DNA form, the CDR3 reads TGCGCCAGCAGCCACGACAGGGGGAATCAGCCCCAGCATTTT. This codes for CASSHDRGNQPQHF.

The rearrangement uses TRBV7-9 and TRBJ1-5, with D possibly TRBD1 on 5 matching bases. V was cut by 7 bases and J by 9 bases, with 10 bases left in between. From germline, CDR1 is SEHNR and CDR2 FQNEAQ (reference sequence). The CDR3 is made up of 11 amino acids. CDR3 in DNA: TGTGCCAGCACCGCCGGGGGGCCCCAGCATTTT. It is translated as CASTAGGPQHF.

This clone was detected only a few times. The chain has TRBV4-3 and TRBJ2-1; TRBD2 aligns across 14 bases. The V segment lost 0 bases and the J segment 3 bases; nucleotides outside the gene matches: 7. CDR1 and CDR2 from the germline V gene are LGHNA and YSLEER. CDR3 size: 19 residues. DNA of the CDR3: TGCGCCAGCAGCCAAGAGACTAGCGGGAGGGCCTGGGACTACAATGAGCAGTTCTTC. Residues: CASSQETSGRAWDYNEQFF.

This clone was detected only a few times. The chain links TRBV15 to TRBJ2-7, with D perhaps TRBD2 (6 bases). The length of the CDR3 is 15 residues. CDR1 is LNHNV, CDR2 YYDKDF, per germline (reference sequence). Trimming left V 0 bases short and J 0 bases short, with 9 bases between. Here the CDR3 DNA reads TGTGCCACCAGCAGAGATAAAGCGGGCTCCTACGAGCAGTACTTC. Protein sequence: CATSRDKAGSYEQYF.

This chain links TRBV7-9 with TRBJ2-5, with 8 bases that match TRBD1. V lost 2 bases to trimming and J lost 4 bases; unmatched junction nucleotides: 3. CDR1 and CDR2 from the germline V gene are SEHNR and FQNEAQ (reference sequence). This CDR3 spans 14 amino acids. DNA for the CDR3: TGTGCCAGCAGCTTAAACAGGGGGTCAGAGACCCAGTACTTC. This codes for CASSLNRGSETQYF.

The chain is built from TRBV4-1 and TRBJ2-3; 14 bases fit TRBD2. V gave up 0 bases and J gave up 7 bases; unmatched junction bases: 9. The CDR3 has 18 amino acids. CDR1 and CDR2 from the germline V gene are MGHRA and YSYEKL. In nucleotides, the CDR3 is TGCGCCAGCAGCCAAGATATTTGGGGACTAGCGGGGGACTATACGCAGTATTTT. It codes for CASSQDIWGLAGDYTQYF.

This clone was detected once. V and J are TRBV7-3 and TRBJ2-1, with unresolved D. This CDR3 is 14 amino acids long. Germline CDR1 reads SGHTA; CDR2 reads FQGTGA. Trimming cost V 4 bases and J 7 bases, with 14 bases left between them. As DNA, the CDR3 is TGTGCCAGCAGCTCCCTGGGTAGCTCGAATGAGCAGTTCTTC. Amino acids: CASSSLGSSNEQFF.

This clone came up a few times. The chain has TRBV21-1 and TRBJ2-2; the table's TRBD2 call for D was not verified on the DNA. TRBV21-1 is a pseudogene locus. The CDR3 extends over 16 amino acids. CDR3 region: CASSIAGTRGTGELFF. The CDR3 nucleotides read TGTGCCAGCAGCATTGCCGGGACTCGGGGCACCGGGGAGCTGTTTTTT.

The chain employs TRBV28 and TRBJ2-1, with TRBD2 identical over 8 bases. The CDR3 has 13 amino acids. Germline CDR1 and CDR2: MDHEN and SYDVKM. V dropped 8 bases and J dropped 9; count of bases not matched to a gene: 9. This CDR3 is CASYGTSFTEQFF. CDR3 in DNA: TGTGCCAGCTACGGGACTAGTTTTACTGAGCAGTTCTTC.

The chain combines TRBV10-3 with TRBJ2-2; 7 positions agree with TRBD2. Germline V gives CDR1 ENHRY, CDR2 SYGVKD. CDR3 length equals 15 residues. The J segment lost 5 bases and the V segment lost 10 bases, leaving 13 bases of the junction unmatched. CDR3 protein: CATRVGGGPTGELFF. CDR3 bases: TGTGCCACCCGCGTGGGGGGAGGGCCTACCGGGGAGCTGTTTTTT.

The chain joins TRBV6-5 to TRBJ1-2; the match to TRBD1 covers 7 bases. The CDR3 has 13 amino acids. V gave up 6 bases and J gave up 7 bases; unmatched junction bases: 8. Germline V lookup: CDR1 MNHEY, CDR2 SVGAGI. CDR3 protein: CASRRETGSGYTF. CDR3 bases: TGTGCCAGCAGGAGAGAGACAGGGTCTGGCTACACCTTC.

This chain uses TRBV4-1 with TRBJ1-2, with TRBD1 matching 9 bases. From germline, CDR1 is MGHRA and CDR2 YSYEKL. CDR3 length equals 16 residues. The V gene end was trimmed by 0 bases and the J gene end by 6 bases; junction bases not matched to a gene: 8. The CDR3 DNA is TGCGCCAGCAGCCAAGATCCGGGACAGGGTATGCATGGCTACACCTTC. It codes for CASSQDPGQGMHGYTF.